Each of the 3 T cell receptor beta chains below was sequenced from the same sample in a study of cytomegalovirus exposure and HLA in healthy donors. Amplification used 60 Vbeta primers and 13 Jbeta primers. Repertoires were generated with immunoSEQ multiplex PCR, while TCRdb's copy carries only in-frame clones and drops some. The sample carries approximately 150,000 clones, about three fifths recorded once. Sequencing was done on a sample of PBMCs. Receptor source: a woman in her sixties or seventies in good health and CMV-seropositive.

The genes are TRBV28 and TRBJ1-6; 8 bases are shared with TRBD1. V gave up 5 bases and J gave up 7 bases; unmatched junction bases: 7. This CDR3 is built from 15 residues. Germline CDR1 reads MDHEN; CDR2 reads SYDVKM. Written as DNA, the CDR3 is TGTGCCAGCAGTCCTTCGGACAGGGTCAATTCACCCCTCCACTTT. It specifies CASSPSDRVNSPLHF.

This clone came up a few times. The V and J genes are TRBV5-6 and TRBJ2-3; 9 bases are a match to TRBD1. The J segment lost 4 bases and the V segment lost 9 bases, leaving 6 bases of the junction unmatched. The CDR3 consists of 13 residues. CDR1 is SGHDT and CDR2 is YYEEEE in the germline V gene. Here the CDR3 DNA reads TGTGCCACTACACAGGGGGCGGCAGATACGCAGTATTTT. This gives the protein CATTQGAADTQYF.

The V gene is TRBV27, the J gene TRBJ1-1; D is possibly TRBD1 (6 bases). The ends were cut back, 5 bases at V and 4 bases at J, with 11 bases in the middle. CDR3 length equals 13 residues. Looked up from germline, CDR1 is MNHEY and CDR2 is SMNVEV (reference sequence). The CDR3 bases are TGTGCCAGCAGTCCTACAGGGAGCACTGAAGCTTTCTTT. Translated, it gives CASSPTGSTEAFF.